This TCR beta chain was sequenced for a study of Ad26.COV2.S vaccination and SARS-CoV-2 variants. Treatment described: approximately 18 received Ad26.COV2.S at low or high dose, single or two shots; 5 received placebo; per-sample allocation not given. Repertoires come from day 63 after the first vaccine or placebo injection. Germline V gene sequence: CDR1 SGHVS, CDR2 FQNEAQ. The CDR3 consists of 14 residues. V was pared by 1 base and J by 10 bases, with 4 bases of the junction left unmatched. The data were produced by immunoSEQ multiplex PCR, yet TCRdb's version contains in-frame clones alone and is incomplete. This repertoire shows around 320,000 clones, roughly 84% found once; its top ten account for approximately 3.6%.

The sequencing used peripheral blood, collected in a trial of Ad26.COV2.S vaccine versus placebo. The TCR was taken from a person between 18 and 60 years old who received the Ad26.COV2.S COVID-19 vaccine or a placebo. The chain recombines TRBV7-8 with TRBJ1-6; TRBD1 aligns across 7 bases. This CDR3 is CASSLERGPSPLHF. The CDR3 region has the DNA TGTGCCAGCAGCTTAGAAAGGGGGCCCTCACCCCTCCACTTT.